These 19 T cell receptor beta chains came from one sample sequenced in a study of blood T cell repertoires in COVID-19. Assay: immunoSEQ multiplex PCR; the TCRdb copy retains only in-frame clones and omits some. Of around 360,000 clones in the sample, roughly 84% are singletons; the top ten hold 2.5% to 3.5%. Sequenced material: PBMCs or T cells enriched from blood (not recorded which). Receptor source: a woman between 25 and 40 years old who had recovered from COVID-19.

The CDR3 sequence is CASSLTMGLVSDTQYF. The DNA of the CDR3 is TGCGCCAGCAGCCTCACGATGGGACTAGTATCAGATACGCAGTATTTT. The J gene is TRBJ2-3, the V gene TRBV4-1; 8 positions agree with TRBD2. Germline assignment: CDR1 MGHRA and CDR2 YSYEKL. CDR3 length: 16 residues. V trimming: 4 bases; J trimming: 4 bases; junction bases outside the gene matches: 10.

V gene TRBV7-2 combines with J gene TRBJ2-1; 9 positions match TRBD1. Trimming took 6 bases from V and 4 from J; bases not matched to a gene: 4. Germline lookup yields CDR1 SGHTA and CDR2 FQGNSA. This CDR3 is built from 14 residues. CDR3 loop: CASSSGTGYNEQFF. The CDR3 DNA sequence: TGTGCCAGCAGTTCCGGGACAGGGTACAATGAGCAGTTCTTC.

The chain links TRBV9 to TRBJ1-6, with 8 bases aligning to TRBD1. Trimming took 2 bases from V and 10 from J; bases not matched to a gene: 5. Germline lookup yields CDR1 SGDLS and CDR2 YYNGEE. The CDR3 spans 14 residues. In nucleotides, the CDR3 is TGTGCCAGCAGCGTCGGACAGGGAGAGTCACCCCTCCACTTT. The encoded protein is CASSVGQGESPLHF.

The genes are TRBV10-3 and TRBJ2-7; TRBD1 matches 7 bases. The CDR3 runs 17 residues. With V trimmed by 5 bases and J by 0 bases, 13 bases remained unmatched. Germline CDR1 is ENHRY and CDR2 is SYGVKD. For the CDR3, the DNA is TGTGCCATCAGTCAACAATCTACCGGGACAGCCTCCTACGAGCAGTACTTC. This translates into CAISQQSTGTASYEQYF.

The chain joins TRBV7-9 to TRBJ2-7; tentative D call: TRBD2 (5 bases). Germline CDR1 SEHNR, CDR2 FQNEAQ (reference sequence). Trimming removed 5 bases from V and 0 bases from J, with 17 bases in between. CDR3 length: 16 amino acids. The CDR3 sequence is CASSPYRDTNSYEQYF. CDR3 DNA: TGTGCCAGCAGCCCTTACCGGGATACAAACTCCTACGAGCAGTACTTC.

On this clone: The junction departs from the called germline gene at one end, perhaps through a read error. The chain recombines TRBV7-7 with TRBJ2-1; 8 bases agree with TRBD2. The CDR3 has 17 residues. The germline gives CDR1 SSHAT, CDR2 FNYEAQ (reference sequence). As DNA, the CDR3 is TGTGCTAGCAGCCCAGCGGGTAGCGGGGTGGACTACAATGAGCAGTTCTTC. Protein sequence: CASSPAGSGVDYNEQFF.

The chain recombines TRBV15 with TRBJ1-2, with 7 bases that match TRBD1. CDR1 and CDR2 from the germline V gene are LNHNV and YYDKDF (reference sequence). This CDR3 has 14 amino acids. V lost 3 bases, J lost 8 bases, and 9 bases stayed unmatched. Here the CDR3 reads CATSREGGAEGYTF. The CDR3 DNA follows: TGTGCCACCAGCAGGGAAGGGGGCGCGGAGGGCTACACCTTC.

This chain links TRBV5-1 with TRBJ2-5, with TRBD2 identical over 7 bases. This CDR3 is 14 amino acids long. With 4 bases clipped from V and 4 bases from J, the junction kept 7 bases outside the gene matches. Germline CDR1 reads SGHRS; CDR2 reads YFSETQ. In nucleotides, the CDR3 is TGCGCCAGCAGCCCGACTAGCTCGCGAGAGACCCAGTACTTC. Its translation: CASSPTSSRETQYF.

The chain combines TRBV5-1 with TRBJ1-1, with D possibly being TRBD1 (6 bases). The CDR3 totals 15 residues. Germline assignment: CDR1 SGHRS and CDR2 YFSETQ. The V gene lost 4 bases and the J gene lost 1 base, with 14 bases spanning the gap. The CDR3 reads CASSDGGGANTEAFF. The CDR3 nucleotides read TGCGCCAGCAGCGATGGCGGGGGGGCGAACACTGAAGCTTTCTTT.

The chain carries TRBV25-1 and TRBJ1-5; no reliable D call. With 5 bases removed from V and 7 bases from J, the gap between germline ends came to 15 bases. Germline V gene data show CDR1 as MGHDK and CDR2 as SYGVNS. The CDR3 extends over 14 amino acids. In nucleotides, the CDR3 is TGTGCCAGCAGTTCCGGAGGGTCCGGGCAGCCCCAGCATTTT. Protein sequence: CASSSGGSGQPQHF.

This sequence joins TRBV7-3 and TRBJ1-2; TRBD1 might be the D (6 bases). Germline V gene lookup returns CDR1 SGHTA and CDR2 FQGTGA. V lost 5 bases, J lost 4 bases, and 17 bases lay in between. The CDR3 covers 15 residues. The CDR3 sequence: CASSLGPATGYGYTF. The CDR3 bases are TGTGCCAGCAGCCTAGGGCCTGCGACAGGCTATGGCTACACCTTC.

The chain recombines TRBV9 with TRBJ1-6, with D possibly TRBD1 on 5 matching bases. The V gene lost 3 bases and the J gene lost 7 bases, with 11 bases spanning the gap. The CDR3 loop spans 14 amino acids. Germline loops: CDR1 SGDLS, CDR2 YYNGEE. The CDR3 bases are TGTGCCAGCAGCGCCGTGGGGCTCAATTCACCCCTCCACTTT. It specifies CASSAVGLNSPLHF.

This sequence joins TRBV29-1 and TRBJ2-7; TRBD2 agrees at 13 bases. Germline V CDR1 and CDR2: SQVTM, ANQGSEA. This CDR3 spans 13 amino acids. V lost 5 bases and J lost 6; bases outside the gene matches: 4. In DNA, the CDR3 is TGCAGCGTTACTAGCGGGAGGGCCTCCGAGCAGTACTTC. Amino acid sequence: CSVTSGRASEQYF.

This clone was seen a single time. This sequence joins TRBV2 and TRBJ2-7; 8 bases map to TRBD1. CDR3 length: 14 residues. Germline values: CDR1 SNHLY, CDR2 FYNNEI. After removal of 4 bases from V and 2 bases from J, the junction contained 4 bases not matched to a gene. The CDR3, as DNA: TGTGCCAGCAGTGTACAGGGGGGCCCCTACGAGCAGTACTTC. This codes for CASSVQGGPYEQYF.

This sequence joins TRBV7-9 and TRBJ1-4, with D possibly matching TRBD1 (5 bases). Germline CDR1 is SEHNR and CDR2 is FQNEAQ (reference sequence). Trimming left V 3 bases short and J 10 bases short, with 21 bases between. The CDR3 covers 16 residues. The CDR3 sequence is CASSFPQDSFDRKLFF. In DNA, the CDR3 is TGTGCCAGCAGCTTCCCCCAAGACAGTTTCGACCGAAAACTGTTTTTT.

The sample holds a few counts of this clone. This chain joins TRBV5-1 and TRBJ2-7; possibly TRBD2 for D (5 bases). The germline V gene encodes CDR1 SGHRS and CDR2 YFSETQ. The CDR3 spans 14 residues. Trimming took off 4 bases at V and 6 bases at J, with 17 bases between the two ends. This CDR3 reads CASSPTPSSLEQYF. Here the CDR3 DNA reads TGCGCCAGCAGCCCCACCCCCTCTAGCCTCGAGCAGTACTTC.

V gene TRBV12-3 or TRBV12-4 combines with J gene TRBJ1-5; 7 bases are a match to TRBD1. The CDR3 is 13 amino acids. V shed 5 bases, J shed 9 bases, and the junction held 7 bases outside the gene matches. The CDR3 region is CASSLGRTGPQHF. The CDR3 region has the DNA TGTGCCAGCAGTCTCGGGCGGACAGGGCCCCAGCATTTT.

The rearrangement links TRBV19 to TRBJ1-1; possibly TRBD1 for D (5 bases). The V end was cut by 7 bases, the J end by 0 bases, with 15 bases between. Germline CDR1 reads LNHDA; CDR2 reads SQIVND (reference sequence). The CDR3 consists of 15 residues. The CDR3 loop is CASTPLDSLNTEAFF. The CDR3 bases are TGTGCCAGTACCCCCCTTGACAGCTTGAACACTGAAGCTTTCTTT.

The chain has TRBV5-1 and TRBJ2-7; 11 bases fit TRBD2. The germline V gene encodes CDR1 SGHRS and CDR2 YFSETQ. The CDR3 extends over 15 amino acids. V shed 5 bases and J 2 bases; nucleotides not matched to a gene: 6. CDR3 sequence reads: CASRPTSGTPYEQYF. CDR3 coding DNA: TGCGCCAGCAGACCGACTAGCGGGACGCCCTACGAGCAGTACTTC. The entire variable domain, with the rest obtained from reference TRBV5-1 and TRBJ2-7, is as follows: KAGVTQTPRYLIKTRGQQVTLSCSPISGHRSVSWYQQTPGQGLQFLFEYFSETQRNKGNFPGRFSGRQFSNSRSEMNVSTLELGDSALYLCASRPTSGTPYEQYFGPGTRLTVT.